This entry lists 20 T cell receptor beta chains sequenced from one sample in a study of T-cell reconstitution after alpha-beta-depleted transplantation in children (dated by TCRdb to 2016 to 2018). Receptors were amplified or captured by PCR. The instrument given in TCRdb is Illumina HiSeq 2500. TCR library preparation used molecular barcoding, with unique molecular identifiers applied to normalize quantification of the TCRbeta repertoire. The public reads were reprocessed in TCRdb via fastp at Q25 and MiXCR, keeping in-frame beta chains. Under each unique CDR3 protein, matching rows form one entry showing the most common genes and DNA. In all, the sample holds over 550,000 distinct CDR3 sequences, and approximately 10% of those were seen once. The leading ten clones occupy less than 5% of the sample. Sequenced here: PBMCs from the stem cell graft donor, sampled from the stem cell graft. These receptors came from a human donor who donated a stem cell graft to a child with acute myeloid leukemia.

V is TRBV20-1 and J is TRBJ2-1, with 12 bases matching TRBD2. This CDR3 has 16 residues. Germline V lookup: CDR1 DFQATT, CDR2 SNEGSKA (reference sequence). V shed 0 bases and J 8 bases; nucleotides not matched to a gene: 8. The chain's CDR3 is CSAREASGRARDEQFF. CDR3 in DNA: TGCAGTGCTAGAGAAGCTAGCGGGAGGGCCCGCGATGAGCAGTTCTTC.

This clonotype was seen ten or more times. DNA for the CDR3: TGCAGCGTTGAAATGGTGGGGGGTGGCTACACCTTC. This sequence encodes CSVEMVGGGYTF. This chain connects TRBV29-1 to TRBJ1-2, with D possibly matching TRBD1 (5 bases). The CDR3 is made up of 12 amino acids. Trimming took off 2 bases at V and 7 bases at J, with 11 bases between the two ends. CDR1 and CDR2 from the germline V gene are SQVTM and ANQGSEA. Using reference TRBV29-1 and TRBJ1-2 for the parts outside the CDR3, the full variable domain is SAVISQKPSRDICQRGTSLTIQCQVDSQVTMMFWYRQQPGQSLTLIATANQGSEATYESGFVIDKFPISRPNLTFSTLTVSNMSPEDSSIYLCSVEMVGGGYTFGSGTRLTVV.

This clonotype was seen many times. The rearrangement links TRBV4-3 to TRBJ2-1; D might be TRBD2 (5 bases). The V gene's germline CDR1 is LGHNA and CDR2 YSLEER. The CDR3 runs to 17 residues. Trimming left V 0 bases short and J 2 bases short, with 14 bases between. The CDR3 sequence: CASSQDLGVGPYNEQFF. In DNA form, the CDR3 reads TGCGCCAGCAGCCAAGATCTCGGGGTGGGTCCCTACAATGAGCAGTTCTTC.

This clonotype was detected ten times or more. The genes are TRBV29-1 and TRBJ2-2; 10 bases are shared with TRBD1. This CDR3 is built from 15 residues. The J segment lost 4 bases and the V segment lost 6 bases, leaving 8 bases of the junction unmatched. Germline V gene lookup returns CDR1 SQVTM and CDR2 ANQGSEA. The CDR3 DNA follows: TGCAGCGTATCCGGGGACAGGGGTTCCACCGGGGAGCTGTTTTTT. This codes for CSVSGDRGSTGELFF.

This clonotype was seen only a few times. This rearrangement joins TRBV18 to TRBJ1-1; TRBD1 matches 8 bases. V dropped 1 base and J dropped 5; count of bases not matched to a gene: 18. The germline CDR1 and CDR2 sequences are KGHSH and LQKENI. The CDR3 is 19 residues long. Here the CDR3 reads CASSPRDRGGGRGETEAFF. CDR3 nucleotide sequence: TGTGCCAGCTCACCACGCGACAGGGGCGGCGGCCGGGGGGAGACTGAAGCTTTCTTT.

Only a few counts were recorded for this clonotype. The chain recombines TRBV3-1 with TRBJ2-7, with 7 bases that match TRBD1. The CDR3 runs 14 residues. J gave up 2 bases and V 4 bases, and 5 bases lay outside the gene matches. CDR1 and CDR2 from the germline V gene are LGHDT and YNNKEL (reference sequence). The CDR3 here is CASSRGQQTYEQYF. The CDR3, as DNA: TGTGCCAGCAGCCGGGGACAGCAAACCTACGAGCAGTACTTC.

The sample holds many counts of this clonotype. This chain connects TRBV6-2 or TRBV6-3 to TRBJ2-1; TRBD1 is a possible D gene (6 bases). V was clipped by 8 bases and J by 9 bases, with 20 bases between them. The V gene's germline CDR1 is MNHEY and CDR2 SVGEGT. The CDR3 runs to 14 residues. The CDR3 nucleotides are TGTGCCAGCGTAGAATTACAGGGTAGGGGTGAGCAGTTCTTC. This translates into CASVELQGRGEQFF.

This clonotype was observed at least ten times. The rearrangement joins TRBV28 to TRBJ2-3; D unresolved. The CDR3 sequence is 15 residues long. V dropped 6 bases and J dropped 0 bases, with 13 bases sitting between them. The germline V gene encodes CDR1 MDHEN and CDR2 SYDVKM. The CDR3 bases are TGTGCCAGCAGCCCCGACGTCGCTAGCACAGATACGCAGTATTTT. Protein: CASSPDVASTDTQYF.

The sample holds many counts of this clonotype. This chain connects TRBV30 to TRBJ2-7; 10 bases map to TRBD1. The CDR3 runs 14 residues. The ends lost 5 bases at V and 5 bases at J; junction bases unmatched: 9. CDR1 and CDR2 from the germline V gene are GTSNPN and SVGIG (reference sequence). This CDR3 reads CAWDPGTGVDEQYF. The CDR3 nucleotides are TGTGCCTGGGACCCCGGGACAGGGGTGGACGAGCAGTACTTC.

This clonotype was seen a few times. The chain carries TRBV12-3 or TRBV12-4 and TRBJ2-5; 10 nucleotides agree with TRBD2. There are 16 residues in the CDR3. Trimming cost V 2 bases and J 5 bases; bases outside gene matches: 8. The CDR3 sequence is CASSLILAGPYETQYF. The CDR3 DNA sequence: TGTGCCAGCAGTTTAATACTAGCGGGACCCTACGAGACCCAGTACTTC.

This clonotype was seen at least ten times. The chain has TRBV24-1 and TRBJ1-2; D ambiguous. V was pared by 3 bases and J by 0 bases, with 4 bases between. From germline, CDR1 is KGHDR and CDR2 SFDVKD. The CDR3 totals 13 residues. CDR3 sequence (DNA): TGTGCCACCAGTGATAGGGCTAACTATGGCTACACCTTC. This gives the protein CATSDRANYGYTF.

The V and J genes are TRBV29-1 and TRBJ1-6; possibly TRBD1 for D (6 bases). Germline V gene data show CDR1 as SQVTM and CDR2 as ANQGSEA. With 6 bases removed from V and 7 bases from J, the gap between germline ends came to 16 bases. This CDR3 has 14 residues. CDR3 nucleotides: TGCAGCGTAGCACCGGACAGATTAAATTCACCCCTCCACTTT. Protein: CSVAPDRLNSPLHF.

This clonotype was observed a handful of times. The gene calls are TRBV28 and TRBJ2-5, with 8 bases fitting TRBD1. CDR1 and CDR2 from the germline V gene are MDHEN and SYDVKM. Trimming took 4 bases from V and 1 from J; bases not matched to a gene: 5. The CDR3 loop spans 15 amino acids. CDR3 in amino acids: CASSSDRGLQETQYF. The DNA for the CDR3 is TGTGCCAGCAGTTCCGACAGGGGCCTCCAAGAGACCCAGTACTTC.

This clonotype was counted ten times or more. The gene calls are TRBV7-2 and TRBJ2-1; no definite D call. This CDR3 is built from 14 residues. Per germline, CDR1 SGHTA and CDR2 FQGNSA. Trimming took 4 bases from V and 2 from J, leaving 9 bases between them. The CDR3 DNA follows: TGTGCCAGCAGCTCCGGAAGGACCTACAATGAGCAGTTCTTC. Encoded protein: CASSSGRTYNEQFF. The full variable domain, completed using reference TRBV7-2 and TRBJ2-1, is GAGVSQSPSNKVTEKGKDVELRCDPISGHTALYWYRQSLGQGLEFLIYFQGNSAPDKSGLPSDRFSAERTGGSVSTLTIQRTQQEDSAVYLCASSSGRTYNEQFFGPGTRLTVL.

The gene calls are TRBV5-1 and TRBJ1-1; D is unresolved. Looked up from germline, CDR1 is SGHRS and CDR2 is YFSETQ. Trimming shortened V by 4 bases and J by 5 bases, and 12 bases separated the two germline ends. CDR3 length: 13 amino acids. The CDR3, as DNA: TGCGCCAGCAGCCTGGAGTTAGGGACTGAAGCTTTCTTT. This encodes CASSLELGTEAFF. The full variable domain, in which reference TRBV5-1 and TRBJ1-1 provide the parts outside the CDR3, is KAGVTQTPRYLIKTRGQQVTLSCSPISGHRSVSWYQQTPGQGLQFLFEYFSETQRNKGNFPGRFSGRQFSNSRSEMNVSTLELGDSALYLCASSLELGTEAFFGQGTRLTVV.

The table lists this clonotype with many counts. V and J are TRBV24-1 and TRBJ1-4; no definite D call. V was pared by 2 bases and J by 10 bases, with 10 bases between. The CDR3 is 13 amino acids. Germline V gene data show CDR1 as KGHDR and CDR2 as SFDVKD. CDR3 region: CATSDSPVGKLFF. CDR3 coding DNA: TGTGCCACCAGTGATTCACCGGTGGGAAAACTGTTTTTT.

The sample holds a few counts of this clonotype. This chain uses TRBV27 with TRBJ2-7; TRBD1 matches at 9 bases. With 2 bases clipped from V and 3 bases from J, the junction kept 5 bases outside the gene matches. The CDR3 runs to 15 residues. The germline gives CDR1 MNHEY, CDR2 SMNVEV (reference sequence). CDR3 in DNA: TGTGCCAGCAGTTTACGACAGGGGGGTGACTACGAGCAGTACTTC. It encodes CASSLRQGGDYEQYF.

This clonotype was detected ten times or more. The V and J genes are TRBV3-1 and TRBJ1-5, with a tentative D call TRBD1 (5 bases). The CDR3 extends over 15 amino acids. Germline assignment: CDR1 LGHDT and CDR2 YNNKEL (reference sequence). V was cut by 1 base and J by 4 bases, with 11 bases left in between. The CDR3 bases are TGTGCCAGCAGCCAAGGGTTGGGGGATAATCAGCCCCAGCATTTT. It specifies CASSQGLGDNQPQHF.

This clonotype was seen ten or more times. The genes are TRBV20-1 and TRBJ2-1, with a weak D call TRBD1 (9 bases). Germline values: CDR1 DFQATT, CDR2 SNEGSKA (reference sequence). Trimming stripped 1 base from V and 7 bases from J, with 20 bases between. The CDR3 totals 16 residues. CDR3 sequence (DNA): TGCAGTGCTAGAGCCCCGGGGGGGACAGGGCCTAATGAGCAGTTCTTC. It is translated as CSARAPGGTGPNEQFF.

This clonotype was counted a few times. The CDR3 DNA follows: TGCAGTGCTATCAAGACAGGGGAGGGGGAAAAACTGTTTTTT. It codes for CSAIKTGEGEKLFF. The rearrangement links TRBV20-1 to TRBJ1-4, with 8 nucleotides matching TRBD1. This CDR3 has 14 residues. V dropped 4 bases and J dropped 8; count of bases not matched to a gene: 9. Germline V gene data show CDR1 as DFQATT and CDR2 as SNEGSKA (reference sequence).